Each of the 2 T cell receptor beta chains below was sequenced from the same sample in a study of T-cell memory formation after mild COVID-19. A single record per CDR3 protein comes from TCRdb applying MiXCR to the 5' RACE reads. The sample carries around 320,000 distinct CDR3 sequences, about 13% recorded once. The specimen was PBMCs or a T cell subset sorted from them (not recorded which). Receptor source: a man aged 18 to 29 who had mild COVID-19 (a few samples of this study predate the infection). Cell type and time point are not known.

The chain has TRBV11-2 and TRBJ2-4; possible D gene TRBD1, 6 bases. CDR1 and CDR2 from the germline V gene are SGHAT and FQNNGV. The V gene lost 0 bases and the J gene lost 8 bases, with 11 bases spanning the gap. This CDR3 has 14 residues. For the CDR3, the DNA is TGTGCCAGCAGCTTAGAGGGGGCGTGGGACATTCAGTACTTC. This gives the protein CASSLEGAWDIQYF. The full variable domain, in which reference TRBV11-2 and TRBJ2-4 provide the parts outside the CDR3, is EAGVAQSPRYKIIEKRQSVAFWCNPISGHATLYWYQQILGQGPKLLIQFQNNGVVDDSQLPKDRFSAERLKGVDSTLKIQPAKLEDSAVYLCASSLEGAWDIQYFGAGTRLSVL.

This rearrangement joins TRBV4-1 to TRBJ2-7; 7 positions match TRBD1. Germline V gives CDR1 MGHRA, CDR2 YSYEKL. The V segment lost 4 bases and the J segment 4 bases; nucleotides outside the gene matches: 10. The CDR3 has 15 amino acids. The CDR3 DNA reads TGCGCCAGCAGCCCTAACTACCCGACAGGGTACGAGCAGTACGTC. Its protein product is CASSPNYPTGYEQYV.